This T cell receptor (beta chain) was retrieved from a study of T cell responses to AZD1222 COVID-19 vaccine. General study results and limits: Spike-wide vaccine-associated CD4 TCRs dominated at 160-218 and 743-854. Increases in Spike-specific TCR breadth and depth were seen after two AZD1222 doses. Of spike-specific TCRs, nearly half reportedly target regions left unmutated in variants.

TCRdb's table, derived via immunoSEQ multiplex PCR, lists solely in-frame clones and lacks some. The sample gives about 84,000 clones, roughly nine tenths of which show up once; around 1.5% is in the top ten. Regarding this clone: Its antigen is not identified.

This receptor was obtained from an adult in good health. Here the sequenced sample was peripheral blood, taken on day 0 of AZD1222 vaccination.

CDR3 in DNA: TGTGCCATCAGTGAAGGCTTGGCGGGAGGCAACGAGCAGTTCTTC. Translation gives CAISEGLAGGNEQFF. This chain connects TRBV10-3 to TRBJ2-1; TRBD2 agrees at 8 bases. The CDR3 extends over 15 amino acids. Germline values: CDR1 ENHRY, CDR2 SYGVKD. Trimming cost V 3 bases and J 10 bases; bases outside gene matches: 11.